This T cell receptor (beta chain) is drawn from a study of T and B cells in COVID-19 patients (TCRdb year 2020). Study-level background: In this study, adaptive immunity was profiled in COVID-19 patients who either had active infection or had recovered, using TRB and IGH repertoire sequencing of peripheral blood. A recovered cohort was made up of roughly 19 patients contributing 20 to 25 samples, mostly after mild to moderate COVID-19 managed as outpatients. The repository of TCR and BCR sequences included about 69 time points from about 35 patients, and more than 7 million TCR sequences were analysed. Patients in the recovered cohort had a median age of approximately 33 years, compared with 67 years for patients in the active-infection cohort. For the repertoire analyses, the comparison was an age-matched reference group of roughly 40 healthy donors who were negative for COVID-19 antibodies. Of the approximately 22 patients in the active-infection cohort, around 17 had comorbidities associated with unfavorable COVID-19 outcome. Because samples were available both during active disease and after recovery, a couple of patients were counted in both the recovered and the active cohorts. In the active-infection cohort, about 65% of the roughly 20 patients were critically ill and required mechanical ventilation or ECMO. Up to roughly 10 follow-up blood samples were collected per patient, with some samples spanning different disease stages in the same individual. Beyond this particular receptor, the publication reports: The cohort was judged too small for assessing how HLA contributes to COVID-19 susceptibility or severity. A total of 2,331 exclusive TCR clusters, including over 25 low-pGen clusters, were found in the recovered cohort. Few blood samples were available from mildly ill patients while symptoms were present, and early samples from severe cases were likewise scarce. During active COVID-19 the TRB repertoires were highly clonal, but at recovery diversity and richness rose above the levels seen in healthy donors. Specific T cell subsets (CD4+/Treg/CD8+) and sorted SARS-CoV-2-responsive or tetramer+ T cells had not yet been sequenced, with those experiments still ongoing. Prospective validation of the reported TCR clusters was stated to be required before clinical use. Patients with COVID-19 were reported to show strongly skewed TRBV/TRBJ gene usage.

The germline ends are 14 bases apart after V is trimmed by 2 bases and J by 0 bases. Its CDR3 holds 16 amino acids, cysteine through phenylalanine. Solely the CDR3 DNA is kept, with 48 bases framed from the first base. CDR1 and CDR2 are drawn from the germline V gene: MDHEN, SYDVKM. As regards this clonotype: Its antigen target is currently unknown. No qualities accompany the bases; no much larger clone lies one base away.

Sequencing took place on an Illumina MiSeq. TRB rearrangements were amplified by multiplex PCR with BIOMED2 TRB-A/B primer pools. Illumina-compatible adapters and 7-nucleotide sample barcodes were added to the amplicons in two consecutive PCRs. All library PCRs used Phusion HS II polymerase. The amplicons were purified from gel with the NucleoSpin Gel and PCR Clean-up kit, measured on Qubit, and then pooled at approximately 4.4 nM. The quality of the amplicon pool was checked on an Agilent 2100 Bioanalyzer prior to Illumina next-generation sequencing. Under the source paper's analysis protocol: Annotation of TRB rearrangements was performed with MiXCR 3.0.8 using the default MiXCR reference library. Non-productive reads and sequences with fewer than 2 reads were removed, and each unique CDR3 nucleotide sequence was counted as one clone. Clonality, diversity, richness and V-J gene usage were calculated in R 3.5.1. GLIPH2 was used to cluster TCRs by CDR3 similarity, and OLGA was used to calculate generation probabilities. Only GLIPH2 clusters with at least four unique TCR clonotypes present in at least three individuals were retained. TCRdb redid the processing of the public reads, applying fastp at Q25 and MiXCR, and retained in-frame beta chains. For every CDR3 protein sequence, its rows merge into one entry that carries the most common genes and DNA. These V and J calls originate from TCRdb's pipeline instead of the authors' own analysis. Here the sample has fewer than 6,500 distinct CDR3 sequences; about 20% occur a single time. The ten largest make up 5.5% to 7% of the sample.

Genomic DNA extracted from blood was used in amounts of about 250-500 ng for amplification of TRB repertoires. This receptor chain uses TRBV28 and TRBJ2-7; too little of a D gene remains to name it. The sample was blood. The clonotype was recovered from a human donor who had recovered from COVID-19. The CDR3: CASSLPSAFDSYEQYF. The nucleotide sequence is TGTGCCAGCAGTTTACCCTCGGCCTTCGACTCCTACGAGCAGTACTTC.